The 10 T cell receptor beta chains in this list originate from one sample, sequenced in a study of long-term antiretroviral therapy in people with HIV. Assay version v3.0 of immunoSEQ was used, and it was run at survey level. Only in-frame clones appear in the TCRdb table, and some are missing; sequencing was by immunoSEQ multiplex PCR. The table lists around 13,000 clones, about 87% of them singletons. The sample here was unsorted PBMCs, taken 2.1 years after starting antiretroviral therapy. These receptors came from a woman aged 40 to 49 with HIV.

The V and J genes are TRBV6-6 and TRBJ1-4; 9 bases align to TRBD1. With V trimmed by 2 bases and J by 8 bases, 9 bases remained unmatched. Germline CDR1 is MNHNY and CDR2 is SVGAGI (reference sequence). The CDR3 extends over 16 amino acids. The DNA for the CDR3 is TGTGCCAGCAGTTACACATGGGACAGGGTGAACGAAAAACTGTTTTTT. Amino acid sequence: CASSYTWDRVNEKLFF.

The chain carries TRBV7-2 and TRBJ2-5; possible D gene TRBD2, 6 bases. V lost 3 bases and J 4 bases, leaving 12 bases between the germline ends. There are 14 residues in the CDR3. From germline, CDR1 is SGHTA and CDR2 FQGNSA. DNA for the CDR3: TGTGCCAGCAGCTTGTTCGGGGGTCCAGAGACCCAGTACTTC. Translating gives CASSLFGGPETQYF.

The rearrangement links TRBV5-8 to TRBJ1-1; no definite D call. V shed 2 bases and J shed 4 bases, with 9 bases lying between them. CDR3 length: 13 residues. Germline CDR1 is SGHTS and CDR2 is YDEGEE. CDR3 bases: TGTGCCAGCAGCTTATTCCGGGGCACTGAAGCTTTCTTT. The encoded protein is CASSLFRGTEAFF.

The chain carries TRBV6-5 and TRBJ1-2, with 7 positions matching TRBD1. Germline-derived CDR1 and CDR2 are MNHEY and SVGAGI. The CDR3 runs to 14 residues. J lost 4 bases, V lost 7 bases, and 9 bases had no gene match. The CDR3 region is CASNTGTELYGYTF. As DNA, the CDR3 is TGTGCCAGCAATACCGGGACAGAACTCTATGGCTACACCTTC.

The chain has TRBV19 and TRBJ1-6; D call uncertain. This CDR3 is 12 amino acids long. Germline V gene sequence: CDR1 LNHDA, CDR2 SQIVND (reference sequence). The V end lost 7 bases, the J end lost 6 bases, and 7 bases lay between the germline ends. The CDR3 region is CASMSVNSPLHF. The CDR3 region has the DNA TGTGCCAGTATGTCCGTTAATTCACCCCTCCACTTT. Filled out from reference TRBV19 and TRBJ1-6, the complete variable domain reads DGGITQSPKYLFRKEGQNVTLSCEQNLNHDAMYWYRQDPGQGLRLIYYSQIVNDFQKGDIAEGYSVSREKKESFPLTVTSAQKNPTAFYLCASMSVNSPLHFGNGTRLTVT.

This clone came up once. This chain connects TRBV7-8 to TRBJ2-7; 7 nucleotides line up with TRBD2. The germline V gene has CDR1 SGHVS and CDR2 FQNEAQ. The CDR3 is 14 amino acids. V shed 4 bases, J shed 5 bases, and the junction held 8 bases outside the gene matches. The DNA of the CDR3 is TGTGCCAGCAGCTCCGGGACTACCCGCGACGAGCAGTACTTC. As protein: CASSSGTTRDEQYF. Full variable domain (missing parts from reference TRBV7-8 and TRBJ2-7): GAGVSQSPRYKVAKRGQDVALRCDPISGHVSLFWYQQALGQGPEFLTYFQNEAQLDKSGLPSDRFFAERPEGSVSTLKIQRTQQEDSAVYLCASSSGTTRDEQYFGPGTRLTVT.

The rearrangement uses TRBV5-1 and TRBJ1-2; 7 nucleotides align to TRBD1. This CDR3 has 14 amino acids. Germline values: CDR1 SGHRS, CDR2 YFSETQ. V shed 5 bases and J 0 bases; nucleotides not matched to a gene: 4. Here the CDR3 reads CASRTGTTNYGYTF. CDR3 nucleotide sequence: TGCGCCAGCAGGACAGGGACTACTAACTATGGCTACACCTTC.

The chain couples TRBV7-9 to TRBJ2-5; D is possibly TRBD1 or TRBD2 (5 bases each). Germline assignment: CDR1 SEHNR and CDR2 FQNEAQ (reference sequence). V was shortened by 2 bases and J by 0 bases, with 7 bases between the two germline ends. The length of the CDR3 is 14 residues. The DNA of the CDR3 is TGTGCCAGCAGCTTACCGGGACACCAAGAGACCCAGTACTTC. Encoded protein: CASSLPGHQETQYF.

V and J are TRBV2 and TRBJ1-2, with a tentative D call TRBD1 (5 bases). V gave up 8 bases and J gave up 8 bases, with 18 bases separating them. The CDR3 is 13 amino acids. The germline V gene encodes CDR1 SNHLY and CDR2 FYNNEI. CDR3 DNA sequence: TGTGCCAGCTCCCGGCAAGCCCCAGGGGGCTACACCTTC. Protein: CASSRQAPGGYTF.

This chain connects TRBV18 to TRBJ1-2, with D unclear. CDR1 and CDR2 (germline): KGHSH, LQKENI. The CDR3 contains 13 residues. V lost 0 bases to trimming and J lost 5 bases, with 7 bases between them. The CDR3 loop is CASSPPSPYGYTF. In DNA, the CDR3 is TGTGCCAGCTCACCACCGAGCCCGTATGGCTACACCTTC.